These 2 T cell receptor beta chains were all obtained from the same sample, sequenced in a study of PD-L1 blockade in urothelial cancer. The protocol was immunoSEQ multiplex PCR, while the TCRdb copy is restricted to in-frame clones and leaves out a portion. Of 35,000 to 50,000 clones listed, 80% are singletons. The time point here: pretreatment peripheral blood. Source: PBMCs, taken around atezolizumab (anti-PD-L1) treatment. The source of these receptors is a man aged 60 to 69 with urothelial cancer.

CDR3 DNA: TGCGCCAGCAGGTGGACACCCGACGCGAACACCGGGGAGCTGTTTTTT. This encodes CASRWTPDANTGELFF. The rearrangement joins TRBV5-1 to TRBJ2-2; maybe TRBD1 (5 bases). CDR1 is SGHRS and CDR2 is YFSETQ in the germline V gene. Between the trimmed V and J ends, which lost 5 bases and 0 bases, there was a span of 14 bases. The CDR3 runs to 16 residues.

This clone was counted once. This chain connects TRBV12-5 to TRBJ2-1; 7 bases fit TRBD1. CDR1 is LGHNT and CDR2 is FRNRAP in the germline V gene. J lost 5 bases, V lost 2 bases, and 6 bases had no gene match. The length of the CDR3 is 15 residues. This chain's CDR3 is CASGLQQGPDNEQFF. The CDR3, as DNA: TGTGCTAGTGGTTTGCAACAGGGGCCAGACAATGAGCAGTTCTTC.